The rows below give T cell receptor beta chains drawn from one sample of a study of CD8 T cells in Susac syndrome. Each CDR3 protein is one row after TCRdb ran MiXCR on the immunoSEQ multiplex PCR reads. The table includes around 140,000 distinct CDR3 sequences, 75% to 90% detected once. Material for sequencing was CD8+ T cells from PBMCs. The origin of the receptors is a human donor with multiple sclerosis. The CDR3 runs from the conserved cysteine through the conserved F or W. D genes are given only for firm matches. Expanded clones get a size class; other rows say once, few or many, or leave the size out.

TRBJ1-5 | . | . | TRBV2 | CASSDGYLGGNQPQHF | TGTGCCAGCAGCGACGGATACCTCGGTGGCAATCAGCCCCAGCATTTT
TRBJ2-7 | . | . | TRBV29-1 | CSGLAGYEQYF | TGCAGCGGTCTCGCCGGCTACGAGCAGTACTTC
TRBJ1-1 | . | . | TRBV4-1 | CASRYIREGTEAFF | TGCGCCAGCCGCTATATCAGGGAGGGCACTGAAGCTTTCTTT
TRBJ1-2 | . | . | TRBV28 | CASSFRGVFYGYTF | TGTGCCAGCAGTTTCAGAGGGGTGTTCTATGGCTACACCTTC
TRBJ1-2 | . | . | TRBV12-3/TRBV12-4 | CASSGVGGYTF | TGTGCCAGCAGTGGTGTCGGCGGCTACACCTTC
TRBJ2-4 | . | . | TRBV12-3/TRBV12-4 | CASSSGTINIQYF | TGTGCCAGCAGTTCCGGGACAATAAACATTCAGTACTTC
TRBJ2-7 | . | TRBD2 | TRBV2 | CASSESGGVYEQYF | TGTGCCAGCAGTGAAAGCGGGGGAGTTTACGAGCAGTACTTC
TRBJ2-7 | few | . | TRBV15 | CATSRSQAGDSEQYF | TGTGCCACCAGCAGGTCTCAGGCAGGGGATAGTGAGCAGTACTTC
TRBJ2-3 | . | . | TRBV12-3/TRBV12-4 | CASSLRRSTDTQYF | TGTGCCAGCAGTTTAAGGCGTAGCACAGATACGCAGTATTTT
TRBJ2-2 | . | . | TRBV6-1 | CASSVKVKATGELFF | TGTGCCAGCAGTGTGAAGGTTAAAGCCACCGGGGAGCTGTTTTTT
TRBJ1-5 | . | . | TRBV20-1 | CSARKVEPQHF | TGCAGTGCTAGAAAGGTTGAGCCCCAGCATTTT
TRBJ1-1 | . | TRBD1 | TRBV7-8 | CASSSQGSGGSEAFF | TGTGCCAGCAGCTCACAGGGGTCAGGGGGCTCTGAAGCTTTCTTT
TRBJ2-7 | . | TRBD1 | TRBV16 | CASSRPGQGNDEQYF | TGTGCCAGCAGTCGACCGGGACAGGGCAATGACGAGCAGTACTTC
TRBJ2-7 | . | . | TRBV19 | CASSIGLSYEQYF | TGTGCCAGTAGTATCGGGCTCTCCTACGAGCAGTACTTC
TRBJ2-3 | . | . | TRBV30 | CAWSGLDSTDTQYF | TGTGCCTGGAGTGGGCTGGACAGCACAGATACGCAGTATTTT
TRBJ2-1 | once | TRBD1 | TRBV2 | CASVLYAGGSTYNEQFF | TGTGCCAGCGTACTCTATGCAGGGGGATCAACCTACAATGAGCAGTTCTTC
TRBJ2-5 | . | . | TRBV12-5 | CASANFRETGTYQETQYF | TGTGCTAGTGCCAATTTTCGAGAGACAGGGACTTATCAAGAGACCCAGTACTTC
TRBJ2-7 | . | . | TRBV5-6 | CASSPENSYEQYF | TGTGCCAGCAGCCCCGAAAACAGTTACGAGCAGTACTTC
TRBJ2-7 | . | TRBD1 | TRBV27 | CASSAYRGIEQYF | TGTGCCAGCAGTGCTTACAGGGGTATCGAGCAGTACTTC
TRBJ2-5 | . | TRBD2 | TRBV29-1 | CSVAGTSLAPKETQYF | TGCAGCGTTGCCGGGACTAGCCTGGCCCCAAAAGAGACCCAGTACTTC